These 5 T cell receptor beta chains were sequenced from one sample in a study of shared clonotypes between healthy human individuals. Data came from immunoSEQ multiplex PCR; TCRdb stores just in-frame clones and leaves some out. This table holds millions of clones, 90% to 95% found once. Sequencing was done on a sample of naive CD4+ T cells sorted from blood. Subset given: CD45RA+ positively selected. Receptor source: a man between 18 and 29 years old in good health.

The chain combines TRBV18 with TRBJ1-6, with a tentative D call TRBD1 (5 bases). The germline V gene encodes CDR1 KGHSH and CDR2 LQKENI. Trimming left V 3 bases short and J 8 bases short, with 14 bases between. The CDR3 consists of 15 residues. The CDR3 reads CASSPFREGHSPLHF. CDR3 nucleotides: TGTGCCAGCTCACCCTTCAGGGAAGGACATTCACCCCTCCACTTT.

The rearrangement uses TRBV11-2 and TRBJ2-3; D is uncertain. CDR3 length equals 16 residues. CDR1 and CDR2 (germline): SGHAT, FQNNGV. The ends were cut back, 1 base at V and 1 base at J, with 12 bases in the middle. This chain's CDR3 is CASSLGSGVGTDTQYF. The CDR3 nucleotides are TGTGCCAGCAGCTTAGGTTCTGGGGTAGGCACAGATACGCAGTATTTT.

V and J are TRBV7-3 and TRBJ2-6; D is possibly TRBD1 or TRBD2 (5 bases each). The CDR3 spans 17 residues. The V end was cut by 5 bases, the J end by 4 bases, with 18 bases between. Germline V CDR1 and CDR2: SGHTA, FQGTGA. The CDR3 protein is CASSPGIGTGGANVLTF. CDR3 coding DNA: TGTGCCAGCAGCCCCGGTATAGGGACGGGAGGGGCCAACGTCCTGACTTTC.

Notes on this clone: At one end, the junction sequence differs from germline, possibly due to a read error. J is TRBJ1-5 and V is TRBV7-7, with unresolved D. The CDR3 extends over 15 amino acids. The germline V gene has CDR1 SSHAT and CDR2 FNYEAQ (reference sequence). As DNA, the CDR3 is TGTGCTAGCAGCTCTGGCAGAGAGAGCAATCAGCCCCAGCATTTT. Encoded protein: CASSSGRESNQPQHF.

The chain is built from TRBV30 and TRBJ2-5, with 8 bases fitting TRBD2. This CDR3 spans 14 amino acids. After removal of 6 bases from V and 4 bases from J, the junction contained 10 bases not matched to a gene. Per the germline V gene, CDR1 is GTSNPN and CDR2 is SVGIG (reference sequence). CDR3 region: CACIPRGGRETQYF. The CDR3 nucleotides read TGTGCCTGCATACCCCGGGGGGGCAGAGAGACCCAGTACTTC.